This paragraph reports one T cell receptor (beta chain). What it binds is unknown. This sample stems from a study of response to subunit inactivated influenza vaccine. Study observations and caveats: It was the authors' suggestion that each seasonal influenza vaccination recruits few new T cells.

TCRdb re-called the RT-PCR reads through MiXCR, storing one row per CDR3 protein. The sample holds 150,000 or so distinct CDR3 sequences, roughly 11% seen once. This CDR3 contains 15 residues. Trimming removed 4 bases from V and 0 bases from J, with 9 bases in between. Germline assignment: CDR1 SNHLY and CDR2 FYNNEI. This chain connects TRBV2 to TRBJ1-4, with D possibly being TRBD1 (5 bases). The sequences come from non-naive T cells sorted from PBMCs, collected around seven weeks after vaccination. This TCR derives from a man aged 50-60 years who received an inactivated influenza vaccine. The DNA for the CDR3 is TGTGCCAGCAGTGGGGACGGCGCAACTAATGAAAAACTGTTTTTT. This gives the protein CASSGDGATNEKLFF.